The 27 T cell receptor beta chains listed next were all sequenced from one sample in a study of technical replicates of blood from a few donors. Profiled with immunoSEQ multiplex PCR; TCRdb holds only in-frame clones, not every one. The table shows fewer than 80,000 clones, with just over 85% occurring only once. Specimen: PBMCs. The receptors stem from a human donor in good health. Some clones in this sample may be carry-over from other donors' samples.

This clone was seen a handful of times. The chain recombines TRBV11-1 with TRBJ2-6, with D possibly TRBD1 on 5 matching bases. Germline V gene data show CDR1 as SGHAT and CDR2 as FQDESV (reference sequence). V lost 1 base and J 2 bases, leaving 9 bases between the germline ends. The CDR3 loop spans 16 amino acids. The CDR3 DNA reads TGTGCCAGCAGCTTAGGACAGACAGCTGGGGCCAACGTCCTGACTTTC. This gives the protein CASSLGQTAGANVLTF.

For this clone: Other DNA sequences in this sample translate to the same CDR3. The chain couples TRBV7-9 to TRBJ1-4, with D perhaps matching TRBD1 (6 bases). Trimming stripped 0 bases from V and 2 bases from J, with 10 bases between. The CDR3 spans 16 residues. CDR1 is SEHNR and CDR2 is FQNEAQ in the germline V gene (reference sequence). CDR3 sequence: CASSLALGATNEKLFF. In DNA form, the CDR3 reads TGTGCCAGCAGCTTAGCGCTGGGGGCCACTAATGAAAAACTGTTTTTT.

The rearrangement joins TRBV6-5 to TRBJ2-5; possibly TRBD1 for D (6 bases). Germline V gene data show CDR1 as MNHEY and CDR2 as SVGAGI. The CDR3 is 14 amino acids. The V end lost 4 bases, the J end lost 5 bases, and 14 bases lay between the germline ends. CDR3 coding DNA: TGTGCCAGCAGTTTCGGATGGGGGCCGGAGACCCAGTACTTC. It is translated as CASSFGWGPETQYF.

The chain links TRBV7-9 to TRBJ1-2; D not certain. The CDR3 sequence is 12 residues long. The germline V gene has CDR1 SEHNR and CDR2 FQNEAQ (reference sequence). V was cut by 4 bases and J by 8 bases, with 11 bases left in between. CDR3 loop: CASSSRTGGYTF. CDR3 DNA sequence: TGTGCCAGCAGCTCCCGTACGGGAGGCTACACCTTC.

V is TRBV5-4 and J is TRBJ1-2, with D uncertain. Germline V lookup: CDR1 SGHNT, CDR2 YYREEE (reference sequence). The CDR3 loop spans 13 amino acids. V shed 0 bases and J shed 8 bases, with 11 bases lying between them. Here the CDR3 reads CASSLGQAPGYTF. DNA for the CDR3: TGTGCCAGCAGCTTGGGACAAGCCCCCGGCTACACCTTC.

This clone is categorized as medium-sized. The chain employs TRBV6-4 and TRBJ2-2; TRBD2 matches at 7 bases. CDR3 length equals 16 residues. Germline V gene lookup returns CDR1 MRHNA and CDR2 SNTAGT. V was pared by 1 base and J by 0 bases, with 2 bases of the junction left unmatched. The CDR3 region is CASSDLAGTNTGELFF. The DNA for the CDR3 is TGTGCCAGCAGTGACTTAGCGGGTACGAACACCGGGGAGCTGTTTTTT.

In DNA, the CDR3 is TGCGCCAGCAGCCGCGCGGGAGGGCTGGCCGGGGAGCTGTTTTTT. Protein sequence: CASSRAGGLAGELFF. The chain carries TRBV5-1 and TRBJ2-2; 9 nucleotides align to TRBD2. The CDR3 is 15 residues long. Germline assignment: CDR1 SGHRS and CDR2 YFSETQ. Losses at the gene ends were 4 bases for V and 6 bases for J; bases not matched to a gene: 7.

The CDR3 DNA follows: TGTGCCAGCAGCGCCAGCGGAGGGCCCAGTGAGCAGTTCTTC. Protein: CASSASGGPSEQFF. V usage is TRBV7-7 and J usage is TRBJ2-1; a weak D match, TRBD2 (6 bases). The CDR3 totals 14 residues. The germline V gene encodes CDR1 SSHAT and CDR2 FNYEAQ (reference sequence). V lost 5 bases, J lost 9 bases, and 17 bases lay in between.

The rearrangement uses TRBV4-1 and TRBJ1-3; weak D call: TRBD1 (5 bases). The CDR3 length is 15 residues. CDR1 is MGHRA and CDR2 is YSYEKL in the germline V gene. Trimming pared 4 bases from V and 2 bases from J, leaving 12 bases between. Here the CDR3 reads CASSLGPGAGNTIYF. CDR3 DNA sequence: TGCGCCAGCAGCCTGGGCCCGGGGGCTGGAAACACCATATATTTT.

This chain connects TRBV15 to TRBJ2-5, with TRBD2 as a possible D gene (5 bases). Looked up from germline, CDR1 is LNHNV and CDR2 is YYDKDF (reference sequence). V lost 0 bases and J 5 bases, leaving 7 bases between the germline ends. This CDR3 comprises 13 residues. CDR3 region: CATSRDRRETQYF. In DNA form, the CDR3 reads TGTGCCACCAGCAGAGATCGGAGGGAGACCCAGTACTTC. Together with reference TRBV15 and TRBJ2-5, the CDR3 gives the full variable domain: DAMVIQNPRYQVTQFGKPVTLSCSQTLNHNVMYWYQQKSSQAPKLLFHYYDKDFNNEADTPDNFQSRRPNTSFCFLDIRSPGLGDTAMYLCATSRDRRETQYFGPGTRLLVL.

The chain carries TRBV11-2 and TRBJ1-2, with a possible D match to TRBD1 (6 bases). Germline values: CDR1 SGHAT, CDR2 FQNNGV. Trimming cost V 5 bases and J 4 bases, with 23 bases left between them. The CDR3 spans 17 residues. This CDR3 is CASSIRQADRKFYGYTF. CDR3 DNA: TGTGCCAGCAGCATTAGACAGGCGGACCGCAAATTCTATGGCTACACCTTC. The full variable domain, rest sourced from reference TRBV11-2 and TRBJ1-2, is EAGVAQSPRYKIIEKRQSVAFWCNPISGHATLYWYQQILGQGPKLLIQFQNNGVVDDSQLPKDRFSAERLKGVDSTLKIQPAKLEDSAVYLCASSIRQADRKFYGYTFGSGTRLTVV.

This chain connects TRBV19 to TRBJ1-1; possible D gene TRBD1, 5 bases. Trimming stripped 5 bases from V and 2 bases from J, with 12 bases between. This CDR3 is built from 14 residues. CDR1 and CDR2 (germline): LNHDA, SQIVND (reference sequence). The CDR3 loop is CASSYRGKNTEAFF. Written as DNA, the CDR3 is TGTGCCAGTAGTTACCGGGGGAAAAACACTGAAGCTTTCTTT.

The rearrangement uses TRBV1 and TRBJ2-3; TRBD1, the table's D call, was not compared with the DNA. TRBV1 is shown as a pseudogene. There are 14 residues in the CDR3. In DNA, the CDR3 is TGCACCAGCAGCCTTAGGGGATGCACAGATACGCAGTATTTT. Its translation is CTSSLRGCTDTQYF.

The CDR3 bases are TGTGCCAGCAGCGCCGGGACAGGGGTGAACACTGAAGCTTTCTTT. This encodes CASSAGTGVNTEAFF. The gene calls are TRBV9 and TRBJ1-1, with TRBD1 matching over 10 bases. Germline assignment: CDR1 SGDLS and CDR2 YYNGEE. This CDR3 is built from 15 residues. V shed 3 bases and J 0 bases; nucleotides not matched to a gene: 2.

The chain employs TRBV2 and TRBJ2-1; 8 positions agree with TRBD2. This CDR3 is built from 16 residues. Germline lookup yields CDR1 SNHLY and CDR2 FYNNEI. The trim removed 3 bases at V and 3 bases at J, leaving 7 bases unmatched. DNA for the CDR3: TGTGCCAGCAGTGAGGGGACTAGATTGTACTACAATGAGCAGTTCTTC. This translates into CASSEGTRLYYNEQFF.

The chain combines TRBV7-2 with TRBJ2-7, with TRBD2 matching over 7 bases. Germline V gene data show CDR1 as SGHTA and CDR2 as FQGNSA. This CDR3 has 14 residues. V gave up 4 bases and J gave up 6 bases; unmatched junction bases: 9. CDR3: CASSSLAGVFEQYF. For the CDR3, the DNA is TGTGCCAGCAGCTCATTAGCGGGCGTCTTCGAGCAGTACTTC.

The chain has TRBV28 and TRBJ1-1; D is unresolved. The CDR3 length is 11 residues. The germline CDR1 and CDR2 sequences are MDHEN and SYDVKM. Trimming stripped 6 bases from V and 9 bases from J, with 11 bases between. CDR3 sequence: CASSLGVKAFF. The CDR3 DNA reads as TGTGCCAGCAGCCTCGGGGTGAAAGCTTTCTTT. The complete variable domain, with remaining parts taken from reference TRBV28 and TRBJ1-1, reads DVKVTQSSRYLVKRTGEKVFLECVQDMDHENMFWYRQDPGLGLRLIYFSYDVKMKEKGDIPEGYSVSREKKERFSLILESASTNQTSMYLCASSLGVKAFFGQGTRLTVV.

This chain uses TRBV11-3 with TRBJ2-2, with 8 bases fitting TRBD2. Germline loops: CDR1 SGHNT, CDR2 YENEEA. This CDR3 is built from 15 residues. V dropped 3 bases and J dropped 4; count of bases not matched to a gene: 4. CDR3 DNA: TGTGCCAGCAGCTTTTATCGGGAGGGCACCGGGGAGCTGTTTTTT. Encoded protein: CASSFYREGTGELFF.

The sample holds a few counts of this clone. This chain uses TRBV10-3 with TRBJ1-3, with 7 bases fitting TRBD1. J gave up 4 bases and V 3 bases, and 18 bases lay outside the gene matches. Germline V CDR1 and CDR2: ENHRY, SYGVKD. This CDR3 region has 19 residues. The CDR3 here is CAISDSRDSPYSDGNTIYF. The CDR3 DNA reads TGTGCCATCAGTGACTCCAGGGACAGCCCGTATTCAGACGGAAACACCATATATTTT.

The V and J genes are TRBV9 and TRBJ1-6; D not resolved. This CDR3 region has 14 residues. The germline gives CDR1 SGDLS, CDR2 YYNGEE. With 4 bases removed from V and 8 bases from J, the gap between germline ends came to 13 bases. The CDR3 DNA is TGTGCCAGCAGCCCCGGGTTAATCCATTCACCCCTCCACTTT. Translation: CASSPGLIHSPLHF. The whole variable domain, remainder taken from reference TRBV9 and TRBJ1-6, is DSGVTQTPKHLITATGQRVTLRCSPRSGDLSVYWYQQSLDQGLQFLIQYYNGEERAKGNILERFSAQQFPDLHSELNLSSLELGDSALYFCASSPGLIHSPLHFGNGTRLTVT.

The V and J genes are TRBV6-5 and TRBJ1-1, with 7 bases fitting TRBD1. CDR1 and CDR2 (germline): MNHEY, SVGAGI. This CDR3 has 13 amino acids. V dropped 4 bases and J dropped 9; count of bases not matched to a gene: 8. In DNA, the CDR3 is TGTGCCAGCAGTTTTATCTGGACAGGTAAAGCTTTCTTT. This encodes CASSFIWTGKAFF.

The chain carries TRBV10-3 and TRBJ2-7; TRBD2 aligns across 7 bases. After removal of 4 bases from V and 3 bases from J, the junction contained 3 bases not matched to a gene. Germline CDR1 ENHRY, CDR2 SYGVKD. The CDR3 contains 13 residues. The CDR3: CAISVGEGYEQYF. The CDR3 DNA follows: TGTGCCATCAGTGTGGGGGAGGGCTACGAGCAGTACTTC.

V gene TRBV5-6 combines with J gene TRBJ1-1; possibly TRBD1 for D (6 bases). Germline V gene data show CDR1 as SGHDT and CDR2 as YYEEEE. With 4 bases removed from V and 1 base from J, the gap between germline ends came to 8 bases. CDR3 size: 13 residues. CDR3 in amino acids: CASSQDRNTEAFF. The CDR3 DNA sequence: TGTGCCAGCAGCCAGGACAGGAACACTGAAGCTTTCTTT. Based on the CDR3 plus reference TRBV5-6 and TRBJ1-1, the full variable domain is DAGVTQSPTHLIKTRGQQVTLRCSPKSGHDTVSWYQQALGQGPQFIFQYYEEEERQRGNFPDRFSGHQFPNYSSELNVNALLLGDSALYLCASSQDRNTEAFFGQGTRLTVV.

The V and J genes are TRBV5-6 and TRBJ1-1; D perhaps matches TRBD1 (6 bases). The V gene lost 5 bases and the J gene lost 8 bases, with 16 bases spanning the gap. The CDR3 loop spans 13 amino acids. Germline CDR1 and CDR2: SGHDT and YYEEEE. CDR3 amino acids: CASRRQGLGEAFF. CDR3 sequence (DNA): TGTGCCAGCAGACGGCAGGGGTTGGGGGAAGCTTTCTTT.

V and J are TRBV4-2 and TRBJ2-5, with 7 bases identical to TRBD2. Germline loops: CDR1 LGHNA, CDR2 YNFKEQ. V lost 0 bases and J lost 3; bases outside the gene matches: 1. The CDR3 has 14 residues. The CDR3 protein is CASSQDRGEETQYF. The CDR3 region has the DNA TGTGCCAGCAGCCAAGATCGGGGGGAAGAGACCCAGTACTTC.

The V gene is TRBV29-1, the J gene TRBJ2-7; maybe TRBD2 (6 bases). The V gene's germline CDR1 is SQVTM and CDR2 ANQGSEA. Trimming stripped 1 base from V and 2 bases from J, with 9 bases between. The CDR3 runs 13 residues. The CDR3 protein is CSVEGSSAYEQYF. The CDR3 bases are TGCAGCGTTGAAGGGTCTAGCGCCTACGAGCAGTACTTC.

This rearrangement joins TRBV25-1 to TRBJ1-3; a possible D gene is TRBD1 (6 bases). Germline V gene lookup returns CDR1 MGHDK and CDR2 SYGVNS. Trimming pared 5 bases from V and 0 bases from J, leaving 14 bases between. This CDR3 comprises 16 residues. For the CDR3, the DNA is TGTGCCAGCAGTCACAGGGATGGTGTCTCTGGAAACACCATATATTTT. This gives the protein CASSHRDGVSGNTIYF.